The sequence of this TCR beta chain was determined in a study of CD8 T cells in ankylosing spondylitis. Study-wide findings and caveats: Both synovial fluid and blood in reactive arthritis had previously been reported to carry some motif variants. CD8+ by phenotype, disease-linked clones were relatively rare in peripheral blood. Researchers reportedly found disease-linked clones significantly enriched in matched ankylosing spondylitis synovial fluid.

This clonotype came up a few times. Its antigen is not known. The authors made TCR beta libraries by quantitative 5'-RACE with molecular barcodes. TCRdb re-called the 5' RACE reads through MiXCR, storing one row per CDR3 protein. The table shows 250,000 or so distinct CDR3 sequences, with roughly a quarter occurring only once. This CDR3 contains 15 residues. Looked up from germline, CDR1 is SGDLS and CDR2 is YYNGEE. V gave up 0 bases and J gave up 2 bases; unmatched junction bases: 5. This rearrangement joins TRBV9 to TRBJ2-7; TRBD1 aligns across 7 bases. The sequenced sample was blood, either unsorted or a sorted T cell fraction (not recorded which). This sequence originates from a male donor with ankylosing spondylitis or in good health (not recorded which). CDR3 bases: TGTGCCAGCAGCGTAGCTCCCCAGGGGGCCTACGAGCAGTACTTC. Amino acid sequence: CASSVAPQGAYEQYF.